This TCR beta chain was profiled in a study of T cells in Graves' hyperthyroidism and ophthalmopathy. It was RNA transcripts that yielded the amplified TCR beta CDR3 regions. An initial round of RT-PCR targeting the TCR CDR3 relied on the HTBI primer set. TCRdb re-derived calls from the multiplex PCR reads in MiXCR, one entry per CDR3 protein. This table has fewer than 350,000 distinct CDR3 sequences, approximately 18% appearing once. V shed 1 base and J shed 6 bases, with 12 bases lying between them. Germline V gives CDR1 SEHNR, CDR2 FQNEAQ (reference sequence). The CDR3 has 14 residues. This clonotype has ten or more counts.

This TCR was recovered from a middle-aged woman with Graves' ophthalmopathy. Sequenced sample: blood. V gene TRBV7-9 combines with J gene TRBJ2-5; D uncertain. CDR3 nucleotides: TGTGCCAGCAGCTTAGATCGGGTCCTGAAGACCCAGTACTTC. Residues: CASSLDRVLKTQYF.